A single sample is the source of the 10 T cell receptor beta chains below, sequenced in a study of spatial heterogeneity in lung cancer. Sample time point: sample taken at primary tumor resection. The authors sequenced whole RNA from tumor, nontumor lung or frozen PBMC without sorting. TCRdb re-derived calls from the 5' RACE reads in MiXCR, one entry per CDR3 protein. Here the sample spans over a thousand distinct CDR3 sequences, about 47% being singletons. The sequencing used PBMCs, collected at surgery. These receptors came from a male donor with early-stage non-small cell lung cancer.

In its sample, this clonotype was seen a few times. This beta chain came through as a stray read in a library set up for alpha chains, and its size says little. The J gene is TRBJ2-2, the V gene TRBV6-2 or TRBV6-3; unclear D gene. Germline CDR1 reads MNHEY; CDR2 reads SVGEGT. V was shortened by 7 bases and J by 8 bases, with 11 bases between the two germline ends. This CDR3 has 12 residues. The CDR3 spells CASTIRWGELFF. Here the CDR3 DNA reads TGTGCCAGCACAATCCGATGGGGGGAGCTGTTTTTT.

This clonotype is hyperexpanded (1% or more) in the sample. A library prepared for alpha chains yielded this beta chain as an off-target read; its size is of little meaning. The CDR3 region has the DNA TGTGCCAGCAGCCAAGCCAGCGGGGCCTACGAGCAGTACTTC. It translates to CASSQASGAYEQYF. The rearrangement links TRBV3-1 to TRBJ2-7; 7 bases fit TRBD2. The germline gives CDR1 LGHDT, CDR2 YNNKEL (reference sequence). This CDR3 is built from 14 residues. Trimming removed 1 base from V and 2 bases from J; junction bases left unmatched: 2.

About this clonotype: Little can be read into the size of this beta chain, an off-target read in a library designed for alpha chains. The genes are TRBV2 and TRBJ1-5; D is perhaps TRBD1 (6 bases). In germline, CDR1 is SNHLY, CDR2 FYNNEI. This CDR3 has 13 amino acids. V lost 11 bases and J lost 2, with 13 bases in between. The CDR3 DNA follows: TGTGCCGGGCGGACAGAACGCAATCAGCCCCAGCATTTT. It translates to CAGRTERNQPQHF.

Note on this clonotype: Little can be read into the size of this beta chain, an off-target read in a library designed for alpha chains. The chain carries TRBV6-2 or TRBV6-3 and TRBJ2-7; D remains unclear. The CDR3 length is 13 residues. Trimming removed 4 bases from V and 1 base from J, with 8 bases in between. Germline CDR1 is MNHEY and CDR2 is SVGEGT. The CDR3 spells CASSWVDSYEQYF. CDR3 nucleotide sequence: TGTGCCAGCAGTTGGGTCGATTCCTACGAGCAGTACTTC.

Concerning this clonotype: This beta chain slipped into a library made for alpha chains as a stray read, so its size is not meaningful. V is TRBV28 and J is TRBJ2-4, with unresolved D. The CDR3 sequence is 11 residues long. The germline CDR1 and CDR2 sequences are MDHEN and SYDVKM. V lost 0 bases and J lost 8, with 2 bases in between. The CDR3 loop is CASSLWDIQYF. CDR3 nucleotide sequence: TGTGCCAGCAGTTTATGGGACATTCAGTACTTC.

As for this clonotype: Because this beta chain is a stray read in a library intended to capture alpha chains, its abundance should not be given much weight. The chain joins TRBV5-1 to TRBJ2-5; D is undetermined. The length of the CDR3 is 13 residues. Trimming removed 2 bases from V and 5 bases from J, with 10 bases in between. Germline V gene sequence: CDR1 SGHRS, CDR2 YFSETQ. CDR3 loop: CASSFGVGETQYF. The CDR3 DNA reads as TGCGCCAGCAGCTTTGGGGTCGGGGAGACCCAGTACTTC.

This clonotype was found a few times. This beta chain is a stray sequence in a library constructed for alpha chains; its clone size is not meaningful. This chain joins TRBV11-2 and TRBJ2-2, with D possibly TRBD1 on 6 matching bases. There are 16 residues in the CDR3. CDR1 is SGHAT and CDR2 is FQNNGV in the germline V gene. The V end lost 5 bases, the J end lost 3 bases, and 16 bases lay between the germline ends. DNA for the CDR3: TGTGCCAGCAGCCAACCGGGACACCTATACACCGGGGAGCTGTTTTTT. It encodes CASSQPGHLYTGELFF.

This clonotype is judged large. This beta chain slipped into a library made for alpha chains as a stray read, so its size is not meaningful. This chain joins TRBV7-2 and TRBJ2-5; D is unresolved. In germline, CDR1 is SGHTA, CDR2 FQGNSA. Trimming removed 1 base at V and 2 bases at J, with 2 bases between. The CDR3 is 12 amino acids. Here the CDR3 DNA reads TGTGCCAGCAGCTTAGTACAAGAGACCCAGTACTTC. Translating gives CASSLVQETQYF.

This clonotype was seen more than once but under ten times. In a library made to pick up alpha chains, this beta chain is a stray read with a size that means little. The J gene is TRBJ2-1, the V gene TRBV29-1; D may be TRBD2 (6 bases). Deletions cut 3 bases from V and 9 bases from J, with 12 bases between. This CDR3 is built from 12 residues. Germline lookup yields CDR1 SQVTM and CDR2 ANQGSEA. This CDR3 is CSVDPGVGEQFF. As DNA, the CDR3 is TGCAGCGTTGATCCGGGGGTTGGTGAGCAGTTCTTC.

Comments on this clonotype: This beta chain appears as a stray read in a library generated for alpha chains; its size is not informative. CDR3 sequence (DNA): TGCGTTGTGGCAGACAGAGCTTCTGAAAAACTGTTTTTT. Protein: CVVADRASEKLFF. The chain has TRBV20-1 and TRBJ1-4, with D possibly TRBD1 on 5 matching bases. There are 13 residues in the CDR3. Germline CDR1 and CDR2: DFQATT and SNEGSKA (reference sequence).